These 5 T cell receptor beta chains originate from one sample sequenced in a study of cytomegalovirus exposure and HLA in healthy donors. The assay was immunoSEQ multiplex PCR, and TCRdb's table has in-frame clones only and misses some. This table has about 160,000 clones, 85% to 90% appearing once. The sequenced sample consisted of PBMCs. The receptors here all came from a woman between 18 and 30 years old in good health and CMV-seropositive.

This chain connects TRBV28 to TRBJ2-7; tentative D call: TRBD1 (6 bases). V was trimmed by 4 bases and J by 0 bases, leaving 16 bases between them. Germline V gives CDR1 MDHEN, CDR2 SYDVKM. CDR3 length: 16 residues. CDR3 amino acids: CASSSGPGHSSYEQYF. DNA of the CDR3: TGTGCCAGCAGTTCGGGTCCGGGACACTCCTCCTACGAGCAGTACTTC.

This rearrangement joins TRBV11-2 to TRBJ2-5; a weak D match, TRBD1 (5 bases). The CDR3 spans 14 residues. V was clipped by 4 bases and J by 2 bases, with 11 bases between them. The germline gives CDR1 SGHAT, CDR2 FQNNGV. CDR3 in DNA: TGTGCCAGCAGCTCCCATCCAGGGCAAGAGACCCAGTACTTC. Amino acids: CASSSHPGQETQYF. The full variable domain, completed using reference TRBV11-2 and TRBJ2-5, is EAGVAQSPRYKIIEKRQSVAFWCNPISGHATLYWYQQILGQGPKLLIQFQNNGVVDDSQLPKDRFSAERLKGVDSTLKIQPAKLEDSAVYLCASSSHPGQETQYFGPGTRLLVL.

The chain recombines TRBV9 with TRBJ2-3; weak D call: TRBD2 (6 bases). The length of the CDR3 is 16 residues. V dropped 0 bases and J dropped 2 bases, with 13 bases sitting between them. The germline CDR1 and CDR2 sequences are SGDLS and YYNGEE. The CDR3, as DNA: TGTGCCAGCAGCGTAGGTATCGGAGGGGTCACAGATACGCAGTATTTT. Its protein product is CASSVGIGGVTDTQYF.

This rearrangement joins TRBV10-1 to TRBJ2-7, with 10 bases aligning to TRBD2. Germline CDR1 and CDR2: WNHNN and SYGVQD (reference sequence). The CDR3 consists of 14 residues. Trimming took 8 bases from V and 5 from J; bases not matched to a gene: 9. CDR3 sequence reads: CASPRLAGEDEQYF. CDR3 DNA sequence: TGCGCCAGCCCCCGGCTAGCGGGAGAGGACGAGCAGTACTTC.

The chain recombines TRBV5-1 with TRBJ2-3, with 9 bases matching TRBD2. The CDR3 consists of 14 residues. Germline assignment: CDR1 SGHRS and CDR2 YFSETQ. V dropped 0 bases and J dropped 4; count of bases not matched to a gene: 0. CDR3: CASSLEREADTQYF. The DNA for the CDR3 is TGCGCCAGCAGCTTGGAGCGGGAGGCAGATACGCAGTATTTT.